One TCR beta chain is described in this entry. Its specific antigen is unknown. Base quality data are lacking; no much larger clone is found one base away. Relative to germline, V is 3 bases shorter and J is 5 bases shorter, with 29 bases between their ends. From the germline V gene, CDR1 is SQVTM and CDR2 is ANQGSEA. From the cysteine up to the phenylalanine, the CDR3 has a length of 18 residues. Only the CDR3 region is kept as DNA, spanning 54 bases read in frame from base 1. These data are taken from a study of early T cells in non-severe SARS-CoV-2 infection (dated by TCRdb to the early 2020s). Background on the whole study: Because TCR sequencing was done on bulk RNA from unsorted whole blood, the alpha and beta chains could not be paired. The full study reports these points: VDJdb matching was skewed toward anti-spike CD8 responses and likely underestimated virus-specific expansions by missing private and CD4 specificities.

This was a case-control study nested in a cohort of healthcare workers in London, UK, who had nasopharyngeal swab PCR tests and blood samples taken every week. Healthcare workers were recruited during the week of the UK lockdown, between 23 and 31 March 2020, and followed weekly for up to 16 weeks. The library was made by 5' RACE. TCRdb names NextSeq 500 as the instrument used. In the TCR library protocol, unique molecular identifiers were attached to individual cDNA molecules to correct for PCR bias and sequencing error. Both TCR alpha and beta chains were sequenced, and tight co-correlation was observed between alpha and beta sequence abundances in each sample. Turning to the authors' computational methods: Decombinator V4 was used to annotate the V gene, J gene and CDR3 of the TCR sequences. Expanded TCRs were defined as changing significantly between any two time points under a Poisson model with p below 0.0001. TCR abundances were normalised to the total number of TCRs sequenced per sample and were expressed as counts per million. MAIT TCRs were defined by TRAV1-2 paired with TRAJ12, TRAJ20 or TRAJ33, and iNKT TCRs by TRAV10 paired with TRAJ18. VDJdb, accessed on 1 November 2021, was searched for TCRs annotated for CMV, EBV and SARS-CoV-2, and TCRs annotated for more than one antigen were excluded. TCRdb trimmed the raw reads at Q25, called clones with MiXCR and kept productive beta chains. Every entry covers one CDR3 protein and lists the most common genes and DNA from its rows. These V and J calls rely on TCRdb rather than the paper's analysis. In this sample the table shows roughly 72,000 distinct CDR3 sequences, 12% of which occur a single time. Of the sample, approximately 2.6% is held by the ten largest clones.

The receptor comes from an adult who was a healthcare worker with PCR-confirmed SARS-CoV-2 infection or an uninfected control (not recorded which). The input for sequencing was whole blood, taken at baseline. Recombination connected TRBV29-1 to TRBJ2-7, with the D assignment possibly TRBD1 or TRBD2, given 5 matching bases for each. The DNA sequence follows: TGCAGCGTTGATGACTCCGAAGACGGGGCGCGACTCATCCACGAGCAGTACTTC. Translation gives CSVDDSEDGARLIHEQYF.